The 4 T cell receptor beta chains below come from one sample, sequenced in a study of glioma-infiltrating T cells after dendritic cell vaccination. Documented time point: after dendritic cell vaccination, including at tumor progression/relapse. Sequencing was performed with immunoSEQ multiplex PCR; in TCRdb, only in-frame clones are kept and a portion is missing. Among tens of thousands of clones listed, about 81% were seen once. This sample comprised blood, obtained after dendritic cell vaccination. The receptors were gathered from a human donor with glioblastoma.

This clone turned up a few times. The chain recombines TRBV27 with TRBJ2-3; D unclear. V lost 2 bases to trimming and J lost 5 bases, with 8 bases between them. This CDR3 is built from 13 residues. CDR1 is MNHEY, CDR2 SMNVEV, per germline (reference sequence). The CDR3 nucleotides are TGTGCCAGCAGTTTAATCTTTTTAGATACGCAGTATTTT. It translates to CASSLIFLDTQYF.

The chain joins TRBV5-1 to TRBJ2-5; 7 bases agree with TRBD2. Trimming took 8 bases from V and 2 from J; bases not matched to a gene: 15. CDR3 length: 16 residues. CDR1 is SGHRS, CDR2 YFSETQ, per germline. CDR3 sequence (DNA): TGCGCCAGTACGTCACTAGCGCAAGGCGGGCAAGAGACCCAGTACTTC. Its translation is CASTSLAQGGQETQYF.

This clone was detected only once. The chain recombines TRBV30 with TRBJ1-2; 10 bases line up with TRBD1. CDR3 length equals 15 residues. Germline assignment: CDR1 GTSNPN and CDR2 SVGIG (reference sequence). J gave up 8 bases and V 1 base, and 10 bases lay outside the gene matches. The CDR3 region has the DNA TGTGCCTGGAGTGGTTCGACAGGGGGCTCGGGAGGCTACACCTTC. Amino acid sequence: CAWSGSTGGSGGYTF. The complete variable domain, with remaining parts taken from reference TRBV30 and TRBJ1-2, reads SQTIHQWPATLVQPVGSPLSLECTVEGTSNPNLYWYRQAAGRGLQLLFYSVGIGQISSEVPQNLSASRPQDRQFILSSKKLLLSDSGFYLCAWSGSTGGSGGYTFGSGTRLTVV.

This chain links TRBV19 with TRBJ1-3; possible D gene TRBD1, 6 bases. Trimming pared 4 bases from V and 0 bases from J, leaving 16 bases between. CDR3 length: 17 residues. Germline CDR1 reads LNHDA; CDR2 reads SQIVND (reference sequence). CDR3 protein: CASSTSDSFYSGNTIYF. Written as DNA, the CDR3 is TGTGCCAGTAGTACCTCGGACAGCTTTTACTCTGGAAACACCATATATTTT.